This T cell receptor (beta chain) was identified during a study of regulatory T cells in long-lasting Graves disease. Study-wide findings and caveats: Less diverse TCR repertoires were seen in persistent Graves' patients than in newly diagnosed ones.

The V gene's germline CDR1 is GTSNPN and CDR2 SVGIG (reference sequence). The CDR3 covers 14 residues. The V and J ends lost 2 bases and 2 bases, in that order; junction bases with no gene match: 2. TCR beta libraries were built with iRepertoire HTBI primers and Arm-PCR of CDR3 regions. As processed by the authors: The samples yielded 55 to 75 TRBV and 13 to 15 TRBJ segments. TCRdb fed the multiplex PCR reads into MiXCR, producing one record per CDR3 protein. The V and J calls, along with clone size, are taken from TCRdb and not from the paper's own processing. The table has 400,000 to 500,000 distinct CDR3 sequences, about 15% seen once. This clonotype was found a few times. Its matching antigen is unknown. Time point defined: newly diagnosed GD, antithyroid drugs for less than 3 months. TCR sequences were obtained from RNA taken from PBMCs. Tubes containing EDTA received approximately 9.8 milliliters of drawn peripheral blood.

These data were also reused for a study on T cells in Graves' hyperthyroidism and ophthalmopathy.

Here the sequenced sample was peripheral blood mononuclear cells (PBMCs), taken at new diagnosis, from a patient treated with antithyroid drugs. The clonotype comes from a woman between 45 and 60 years old with Graves disease. The chain combines TRBV30 with TRBJ2-1, with 8 bases aligning to TRBD1. The CDR3 nucleotides read TGTGCCTGGAGTTGGGGACAGGCCTACAATGAGCAGTTCTTC. Residues: CAWSWGQAYNEQFF.